These 22 T cell receptor beta chains originate from one sample sequenced in a study of OX40 agonist ivuxolimab in advanced cancers. The assay was immunoSEQ multiplex PCR, and TCRdb's table has in-frame clones only and misses some. The sample lists around 53,000 clones, 85% occurring once. The sample consisted of CD4+ or CD8+ T cells sorted from blood, taken in a trial of the OX40 agonist ivuxolimab. The receptors were gathered from an adult with an advanced solid tumor such as melanoma, head and neck, liver or kidney cancer.

The chain is built from TRBV5-5 and TRBJ2-2; TRBD1 matches 9 bases. The CDR3 has 13 amino acids. The V gene end was trimmed by 7 bases and the J gene end by 7 bases; junction bases not matched to a gene: 5. The germline V gene has CDR1 SGHKS and CDR2 YYEKEE (reference sequence). The DNA for the CDR3 is TGTGCCAGCCGGGACAGGGAGATCGGGGAGCTGTTTTTT. This gives the protein CASRDREIGELFF.

The gene calls are TRBV7-2 and TRBJ1-1; 7 bases are shared with TRBD1. Germline-derived CDR1 and CDR2 are SGHTA and FQGNSA. This CDR3 has 13 amino acids. After removal of 1 base from V and 8 bases from J, the junction contained 4 bases not matched to a gene. The CDR3 loop reads CASSLVIQGEAFF. CDR3 nucleotides: TGTGCCAGCAGCTTAGTGATACAGGGGGAAGCTTTCTTT.

The V and J genes are TRBV6-1 and TRBJ1-1, with D unresolved. The V end lost 10 bases, the J end lost 3 bases, and 18 bases lay between the germline ends. The CDR3 runs 14 residues. Germline values: CDR1 MNHNS, CDR2 SASEGT. The CDR3 here is CATLRWRADTEAFF. Here the CDR3 DNA reads TGTGCCACCCTTCGTTGGAGGGCTGACACTGAAGCTTTCTTT.

The gene calls are TRBV7-3 and TRBJ2-6; D call uncertain. Germline CDR1 is SGHTA and CDR2 is FQGTGA. This CDR3 region has 17 residues. V lost 3 bases and J 0 bases, leaving 12 bases between the germline ends. CDR3 bases: TGTGCCAGCAGCTTTGGTGGCGAATTCTCTGGGGCCAACGTCCTGACTTTC. This codes for CASSFGGEFSGANVLTF.

The rearrangement links TRBV30 to TRBJ1-1, with 8 bases matching TRBD1. The J segment lost 4 bases and the V segment lost 0 bases, leaving 4 bases of the junction unmatched. Per germline, CDR1 GTSNPN and CDR2 SVGIG (reference sequence). The CDR3 contains 14 residues. The chain's CDR3 is CAWSVQGASTEAFF. CDR3 DNA sequence: TGTGCCTGGAGTGTGCAGGGGGCTAGCACTGAAGCTTTCTTT.

CDR3 nucleotides: TGTGCCAGCAGCCCCATGAGCGGAGCGGGAGGTAGGAATGAGCAGTTCTTC. Its protein product is CASSPMSGAGGRNEQFF. The chain joins TRBV7-9 to TRBJ2-1; TRBD2 agrees at 9 bases. The germline CDR1 and CDR2 sequences are SEHNR and FQNEAQ (reference sequence). Trimming at V came to 5 bases and at J to 7 bases, leaving 15 bases not matched to a gene. This CDR3 is 17 amino acids long.

The CDR3, as DNA: TGTGCCAGTACCACCCCCTCAGGGCGTGTTGGCTACACCTTC. Its protein is CASTTPSGRVGYTF. The V and J genes are TRBV19 and TRBJ1-2; D might be TRBD1 (5 bases). V was shortened by 7 bases and J by 7 bases, with 19 bases between the two germline ends. Per germline, CDR1 LNHDA and CDR2 SQIVND (reference sequence). The CDR3 has 14 amino acids.

The V call is TRBV5-4, the J call TRBJ2-1, with 7 bases matching TRBD2. The CDR3 is 16 amino acids. V shed 4 bases and J 0 bases; nucleotides not matched to a gene: 7. Germline assignment: CDR1 SGHNT and CDR2 YYREEE (reference sequence). CDR3 DNA sequence: TGTGCCAGCAGCGTGCCTGGCGGGAGCTCCTACAATGAGCAGTTCTTC. Translation: CASSVPGGSSYNEQFF.

The chain uses TRBV5-1 and TRBJ1-5; possibly TRBD1 for D (6 bases). The CDR3 loop spans 15 amino acids. Trimming removed 4 bases at V and 1 base at J, with 12 bases between. Germline CDR1 and CDR2: SGHRS and YFSETQ. The DNA of the CDR3 is TGCGCCAGCAGCCAAAAGGGGGGGAGCAATCAGCCCCAGCATTTT. As protein: CASSQKGGSNQPQHF.

The rearrangement joins TRBV7-9 to TRBJ2-6; 7 positions match TRBD1. With V trimmed by 2 bases and J by 2 bases, 0 bases remained unmatched. Germline CDR1 and CDR2: SEHNR and FQNEAQ (reference sequence). CDR3 length: 15 residues. CDR3 DNA sequence: TGTGCCAGCAGCTTACAGGGGGCTGGGGCCAACGTCCTGACTTTC. Translated: CASSLQGAGANVLTF.

V and J are TRBV7-2 and TRBJ1-3; the D gene is possibly TRBD1 (5 bases). Germline CDR1 reads SGHTA; CDR2 reads FQGNSA. V was clipped by 2 bases and J by 3 bases, with 17 bases between them. CDR3 size: 17 residues. Here the CDR3 reads CASSLTSSGQLGNTIYF. The CDR3 DNA follows: TGTGCCAGCAGCTTAACTTCGTCGGGGCAGCTTGGAAACACCATATATTTT.

The rearrangement links TRBV11-3 to TRBJ2-1; 9 nucleotides line up with TRBD2. The CDR3 sequence is 17 residues long. In germline, CDR1 is SGHNT, CDR2 YENEEA. The trim removed 1 base at V and 3 bases at J, leaving 7 bases unmatched. CDR3 protein: CASSLGHLAGSYNEQFF. The CDR3 bases are TGTGCCAGCAGCTTAGGACATCTAGCGGGGAGCTACAATGAGCAGTTCTTC.

V usage is TRBV25-1 and J usage is TRBJ1-6; TRBD1 is a possible D gene (6 bases). Deletions cut 9 bases from V and 5 bases from J, with 11 bases between. The CDR3 totals 13 residues. Germline CDR1 is MGHDK and CDR2 is SYGVNS. The CDR3 region has the DNA TGTGCCAGGAACAGGGTGGATAATTCACCCCTCCACTTT. Translated, it gives CARNRVDNSPLHF.

This clone was counted only a few times. This chain connects TRBV6-5 to TRBJ1-2; 9 nucleotides align to TRBD1. The CDR3 loop spans 15 amino acids. The J segment lost 8 bases and the V segment lost 0 bases, leaving 7 bases of the junction unmatched. In germline, CDR1 is MNHEY, CDR2 SVGAGI. The chain's CDR3 is CASSYSGQGLGGYTF. Here the CDR3 DNA reads TGTGCCAGCAGTTACTCGGGACAGGGTCTGGGGGGCTACACCTTC.

The chain has TRBV5-6 and TRBJ2-3, with TRBD1 matching over 9 bases. The ends lost 1 base at V and 6 bases at J; junction bases unmatched: 6. CDR1 SGHDT and CDR2 YYEEEE come from the germline V gene. This CDR3 has 15 residues. The CDR3 here is CASSLQGQGGDTQYF. CDR3 sequence (DNA): TGTGCCAGCAGCTTGCAGGGACAGGGTGGGGATACGCAGTATTTT.

This chain joins TRBV4-3 and TRBJ2-2; 9 bases are a match to TRBD1. In germline, CDR1 is LGHNA, CDR2 YSLEER. V was pared by 4 bases and J by 3 bases, with 6 bases of the junction left unmatched. This CDR3 has 16 residues. DNA for the CDR3: TGCGCCAGCAGCCCTGGACAGGGGCTCGACACCGGGGAGCTGTTTTTT. Amino acids: CASSPGQGLDTGELFF.

The V gene is TRBV7-9, the J gene TRBJ2-1, with a weak D call TRBD2 (5 bases). Trimming cost V 5 bases and J 0 bases, with 11 bases left between them. The CDR3 runs 15 residues. CDR1 is SEHNR, CDR2 FQNEAQ, per germline (reference sequence). Written as DNA, the CDR3 is TGTGCCAGCAGCCCCCCGGGGAGCTCCTACAATGAGCAGTTCTTC. Translating gives CASSPPGSSYNEQFF.

The J gene is TRBJ1-2, the V gene TRBV19, with no clear D. The V and J ends lost 8 bases and 7 bases respectively, with 8 bases between them. Germline V gene lookup returns CDR1 LNHDA and CDR2 SQIVND (reference sequence). The CDR3 covers 10 residues. CDR3 residues: CASGDVGYTF. DNA for the CDR3: TGTGCCAGTGGGGATGTTGGCTACACCTTC.

The chain couples TRBV19 to TRBJ2-3; no clear D gene. The CDR3 is 13 amino acids. The V gene's germline CDR1 is LNHDA and CDR2 SQIVND (reference sequence). The V end lost 3 bases, the J end lost 11 bases, and 15 bases lay between the germline ends. The DNA for the CDR3 is TGTGCCAGTAGTATGGAAGAACTGCCCCAGCAGTATTTT. Its translation is CASSMEELPQQYF.

The chain has TRBV18 and TRBJ1-4; the match to TRBD1 covers 7 bases. There are 16 residues in the CDR3. CDR1 is KGHSH, CDR2 LQKENI, per germline. Trimming cost V 5 bases and J 11 bases; bases outside gene matches: 17. Here the CDR3 DNA reads TGTGCCAGCTCAGACGCCGGGACAGTCCGTACTCGGAAACTGTTTTTT. Its translation: CASSDAGTVRTRKLFF.

The chain combines TRBV6-5 with TRBJ2-3; 8 bases agree with TRBD1. Germline V gives CDR1 MNHEY, CDR2 SVGAGI. The CDR3 consists of 13 residues. V was pared by 7 bases and J by 1 base, with 1 base of the junction left unmatched. CDR3 DNA: TGTGCCAGCACGGGACAGGGCACAGATACGCAGTATTTT. It translates to CASTGQGTDTQYF.

J is TRBJ2-3 and V is TRBV5-6; the D is unclear. The V end lost 4 bases, the J end lost 2 bases, and 14 bases lay between the germline ends. The CDR3 has 15 amino acids. CDR1 is SGHDT and CDR2 is YYEEEE in the germline V gene. CDR3 sequence: CASSPQVEVTDTQYF. The CDR3 coding sequence is TGTGCCAGCAGCCCCCAAGTGGAAGTCACAGATACGCAGTATTTT. Full variable domain (missing parts from reference TRBV5-6 and TRBJ2-3): DAGVTQSPTHLIKTRGQQVTLRCSPKSGHDTVSWYQQALGQGPQFIFQYYEEEERQRGNFPDRFSGHQFPNYSSELNVNALLLGDSALYLCASSPQVEVTDTQYFGPGTRLTVL.